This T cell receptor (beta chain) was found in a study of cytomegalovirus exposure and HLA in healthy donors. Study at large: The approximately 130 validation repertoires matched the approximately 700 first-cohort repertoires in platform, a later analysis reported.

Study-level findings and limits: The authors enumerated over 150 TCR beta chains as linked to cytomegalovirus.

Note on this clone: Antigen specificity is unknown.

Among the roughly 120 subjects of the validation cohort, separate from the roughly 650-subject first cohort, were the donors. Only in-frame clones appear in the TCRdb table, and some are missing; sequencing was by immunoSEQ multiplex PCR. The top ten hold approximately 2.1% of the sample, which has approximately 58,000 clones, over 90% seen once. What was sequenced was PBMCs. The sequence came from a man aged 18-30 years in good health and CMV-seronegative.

CDR3 sequence (DNA): TGTGCCAGCAGTTTGAGTCCAAGGAGTTCCTACGAGCAGTACTTC. Residues: CASSLSPRSSYEQYF. The rearrangement uses TRBV28 and TRBJ2-7; no reliable D call. Germline V gene data show CDR1 as MDHEN and CDR2 as SYDVKM. V was clipped by 3 bases and J by 1 base, with 13 bases between them. The CDR3 loop spans 15 amino acids.